These 7 T cell receptor beta chains share one sample of origin, sequenced in a study of shared T cell receptors in the human thymus. Profiled with immunoSEQ multiplex PCR; TCRdb holds only in-frame clones, not every one. The sample lists 650,000 to 950,000 clones, 75% to 90% seen once, with roughly 0.01% in the top ten. The same data also contributed to another study, on human thymus T cells.

Sample: thymocytes. The receptors were gathered from a girl under two years old with a congenital heart defect.

This chain joins TRBV7-3 and TRBJ2-1, with 13 positions matching TRBD2. The CDR3 consists of 17 residues. V shed 5 bases and J 4 bases; nucleotides not matched to a gene: 8. Germline V CDR1 and CDR2: SGHTA, FQGTGA. The DNA for the CDR3 is TGTGCCAGCAGCCCGGGGACTAGCGGGATACTATACAATGAGCAGTTCTTC. Protein product: CASSPGTSGILYNEQFF.

This chain links TRBV5-4 with TRBJ2-5; TRBD2 might be the D (6 bases). Trimming cost V 6 bases and J 9 bases, with 21 bases left between them. Germline V gene sequence: CDR1 SGHNT, CDR2 YYREEE (reference sequence). The CDR3 is 14 residues long. CDR3 amino acids: CASKEGGTPMAQYF. The CDR3 nucleotides read TGTGCCAGCAAAGAAGGCGGGACCCCTATGGCCCAGTACTTC.

The chain uses TRBV4-1 and TRBJ2-3; TRBD2 agrees at 7 bases. The CDR3 covers 16 residues. J lost 1 base, V lost 2 bases, and 6 bases had no gene match. From germline, CDR1 is MGHRA and CDR2 YSYEKL. CDR3 sequence reads: CASSQIVAGGTDTQYF. CDR3 in DNA: TGCGCCAGCAGCCAAATCGTAGCGGGCGGCACAGATACGCAGTATTTT.

The chain combines TRBV14 with TRBJ1-1; 7 bases are shared with TRBD1. The junction had 11 bases not matched to a gene; V was cut back by 4 bases and J by 0 bases. Per the germline V gene, CDR1 is SGHDN and CDR2 is FVKESK. The CDR3 extends over 17 amino acids. CDR3 residues: CASSPPLPDRLNTEAFF. The CDR3 DNA follows: TGTGCCAGCAGCCCCCCACTACCGGACAGGTTGAACACTGAAGCTTTCTTT.

The genes are TRBV15 and TRBJ1-1; 8 nucleotides match TRBD1. This CDR3 contains 18 residues. V lost 2 bases, J lost 3 bases, and 14 bases stayed unmatched. CDR1 LNHNV and CDR2 YYDKDF come from the germline V gene (reference sequence). The CDR3: CATSRTVRDRRSDTEAFF. The CDR3 coding sequence is TGTGCCACCAGCAGAACTGTCCGGGACAGGAGGAGTGACACTGAAGCTTTCTTT.

The J gene is TRBJ1-2, the V gene TRBV5-4; D not resolved. Germline CDR1 and CDR2: SGHNT and YYREEE (reference sequence). Trimming stripped 3 bases from V and 2 bases from J, with 11 bases between. CDR3 size: 14 residues. In DNA form, the CDR3 reads TGTGCCAGCAGCTCGGGAGGGCCGAACTATGGCTACACCTTC. Encoded protein: CASSSGGPNYGYTF.

V gene TRBV11-2 combines with J gene TRBJ1-3; tentatively, D is TRBD1 (6 bases). Germline V gene data show CDR1 as SGHAT and CDR2 as FQNNGV. Trimming shortened V by 6 bases and J by 2 bases, and 8 bases separated the two germline ends. CDR3 length equals 13 residues. CDR3 bases: TGTGCCAGCAGAGGGGGACCTGGAAACACCATATATTTT. Protein sequence: CASRGGPGNTIYF.